These 29 T cell receptor beta chains were all obtained from the same sample, sequenced in a study of blood T cell repertoires in COVID-19. The repertoire was sequenced with immunoSEQ multiplex PCR; TCRdb's copy has only in-frame clones and lacks some. The repertoire includes some 250,000 clones, roughly four fifths of them detected once, and approximately 4.4% sits in the top ten. The material sequenced was peripheral blood. The origin of the receptors is a man aged 45-60 years with active or convalescent COVID-19.

V gene TRBV5-1 combines with J gene TRBJ2-3; D may be TRBD2 (6 bases). V lost 5 bases to trimming and J lost 2 bases, with 9 bases between them. This CDR3 contains 13 residues. The germline V gene encodes CDR1 SGHRS and CDR2 YFSETQ. The CDR3 protein is CASRAGPTDTQYF. CDR3 bases: TGCGCCAGCAGGGCGGGACCCACAGATACGCAGTATTTT.

This clone has a handful of counts. This chain joins TRBV21-1 and TRBJ2-4; TRBD2, as called in the table, went unchecked against the DNA. TRBV21-1 represents a pseudogene. The CDR3 loop spans 16 amino acids. For the CDR3, the DNA is TGTGCCAGCAGCCAGAGACTAGCGGGGGGGTTGGGCATTCAGTACTTC. It translates to CASSQRLAGGLGIQYF.

The chain carries TRBV4-1 and TRBJ2-1, with 10 bases matching TRBD2. V lost 6 bases, J lost 0 bases, and 8 bases stayed unmatched. Germline V gene sequence: CDR1 MGHRA, CDR2 YSYEKL. CDR3 length: 17 amino acids. This chain's CDR3 is CASRRLAGESSYNEQFF. Here the CDR3 DNA reads TGCGCCAGCAGAAGGCTAGCGGGGGAAAGCTCCTACAATGAGCAGTTCTTC.

The chain uses TRBV4-1 and TRBJ1-2; a weak D match, TRBD1 (6 bases). CDR3 length equals 20 residues. Germline CDR1 reads MGHRA; CDR2 reads YSYEKL. V gave up 0 bases and J gave up 0 bases, with 23 bases separating them. The CDR3: CASSQDGGATLAGANYGYTF. In nucleotides, the CDR3 is TGCGCCAGCAGCCAAGATGGGGGGGCGACGCTCGCGGGTGCTAACTATGGCTACACCTTC.

The rearrangement uses TRBV2 and TRBJ1-2, with D perhaps TRBD1 (6 bases). The germline gives CDR1 SNHLY, CDR2 FYNNEI. V lost 0 bases and J lost 13, with 12 bases in between. The CDR3 is made up of 12 amino acids. The CDR3 DNA reads as TGTGCCAGCAGTGAAGCGGGGGCCGGAGGCACCTTC. Protein sequence: CASSEAGAGGTF.

CDR3: CASSLQGLAVLFNEQFF. The CDR3 DNA reads as TGTGCCAGCAGCTTACAAGGACTAGCGGTTTTATTCAATGAGCAGTTCTTC. The chain joins TRBV11-2 to TRBJ2-1; 10 bases are a match to TRBD2. The CDR3 has 17 amino acids. V gave up 2 bases and J gave up 6 bases; unmatched junction bases: 10. Germline lookup yields CDR1 SGHAT and CDR2 FQNNGV.

This clone has just one count. J is TRBJ2-3 and V is TRBV7-2, with a possible D match to TRBD1 (5 bases). Deletions cut 4 bases from V and 3 bases from J, with 14 bases between. The CDR3 has 15 amino acids. Germline lookup yields CDR1 SGHTA and CDR2 FQGNSA. The CDR3 spells CASSSGGAKTDTQYF. The DNA for the CDR3 is TGTGCCAGCAGCTCGGGTGGGGCTAAGACAGATACGCAGTATTTT.

The V gene is TRBV5-4, the J gene TRBJ2-7; D unclear. The CDR3 loop spans 13 amino acids. Germline CDR1 is SGHNT and CDR2 is YYREEE (reference sequence). V lost 0 bases and J lost 7, with 11 bases in between. The CDR3 here is CASSLGFQREQYF. The CDR3 region has the DNA TGTGCCAGCAGCTTGGGATTCCAGAGGGAGCAGTACTTC.

This sequence joins TRBV18 and TRBJ2-7; 9 nucleotides agree with TRBD1. Germline CDR1 KGHSH, CDR2 LQKENI. CDR3 length equals 14 residues. The V segment lost 5 bases and the J segment 3 bases; nucleotides outside the gene matches: 5. Written as DNA, the CDR3 is TGTGCCAGCTCAATCACAGGGGGCTTCTACGAGCAGTACTTC. Translation gives CASSITGGFYEQYF.

V and J are TRBV5-5 and TRBJ1-2; D gene ambiguous. Trimming cost V 0 bases and J 0 bases, with 9 bases left between them. Germline-derived CDR1 and CDR2 are SGHKS and YYEKEE (reference sequence). This CDR3 contains 15 residues. The CDR3 here is CASSLGDNPNYGYTF. CDR3 sequence (DNA): TGTGCCAGCAGCTTGGGAGATAATCCTAACTATGGCTACACCTTC.

Notes on this clone: At one end the junction does not follow the germline gene, possibly because of a read error. CDR3 amino acids: CAGSGGLF. The CDR3 DNA sequence: TGTGCCGGCTCGGGGGGTCTCTTT. V usage is TRBV7-9 and J usage is TRBJ1-3, with D possibly matching TRBD1 (5 bases). The CDR3 spans 8 residues. Germline V gene data show CDR1 as SEHNR and CDR2 as FQNEAQ (reference sequence).

The gene calls are TRBV24-1 and TRBJ1-4, with a tentative D call TRBD1 (6 bases). The CDR3 runs to 13 residues. V lost 7 bases and J lost 4, with 9 bases in between. From germline, CDR1 is KGHDR and CDR2 SFDVKD. The CDR3 loop reads CATSQGLNEKLFF. The CDR3 nucleotides read TGTGCCACCAGCCAGGGGCTTAATGAAAAACTGTTTTTT.

The V gene is TRBV13, the J gene TRBJ2-7; 13 bases are a match to TRBD2. The ends lost 5 bases at V and 3 bases at J; junction bases unmatched: 4. CDR1 PRHDT and CDR2 FYEKMQ come from the germline V gene (reference sequence). This CDR3 has 15 amino acids. DNA of the CDR3: TGTGCCAGCAGCCGGACTAGCGGGGGATACTACGAGCAGTACTTC. Its protein is CASSRTSGGYYEQYF.

J is TRBJ1-4 and V is TRBV7-3; D gene unclear. Germline V CDR1 and CDR2: SGHTA, FQGTGA. V shed 5 bases and J shed 0 bases, with 22 bases lying between them. The CDR3 has 19 amino acids. This CDR3 is CASSLPIGWALATNEKLFF. For the CDR3, the DNA is TGTGCCAGCAGCCTACCAATCGGTTGGGCTCTTGCAACTAATGAAAAACTGTTTTTT. The full variable domain, rest sourced from reference TRBV7-3 and TRBJ1-4, is GAGVSQTPSNKVTEKGKYVELRCDPISGHTALYWYRQSLGQGPEFLIYFQGTGAADDSGLPNDRFFAVRPEGSVSTLKIQRTERGDSAVYLCASSLPIGWALATNEKLFFGSGTQLSVL.

V usage is TRBV3-1 (or the pseudogene TRBV3-2) and J usage is TRBJ2-7, with 7 bases identical to TRBD2. Germline V lookup: CDR1 LGHDT, CDR2 YNNKEL (reference sequence). J was trimmed by 8 bases and V by 3 bases; bases with no gene match: 7. CDR3 size: 13 residues. This CDR3 is CASSHETSIKQYF. The CDR3 DNA reads as TGTGCCAGCAGCCACGAGACTAGCATTAAGCAGTACTTC.

CDR3 DNA: TGTGCCAGCAGCGCCCAGGGGGCTGGGGGGTCCTACAATGAGCAGTTCTTC. This gives the protein CASSAQGAGGSYNEQFF. The chain recombines TRBV9 with TRBJ2-1; TRBD1 aligns across 8 bases. The CDR3 spans 17 residues. Germline V gene lookup returns CDR1 SGDLS and CDR2 YYNGEE. Germline trimming cut 3 bases from V and 1 base from J; bases unmatched to any gene: 9.

This clone was observed a single time. This chain joins TRBV27 and TRBJ2-7; D perhaps matches TRBD1 (6 bases). Trimming pared 8 bases from V and 7 bases from J, leaving 21 bases between. Per germline, CDR1 MNHEY and CDR2 SMNVEV (reference sequence). The CDR3 has 14 amino acids. The CDR3 DNA reads TGTGCCAGCTCAGGGGCCAGGCCCTTGGGGGAGCAGTACTTC. This gives the protein CASSGARPLGEQYF.

The V and J genes are TRBV18 and TRBJ1-1; D call uncertain. The germline V gene encodes CDR1 KGHSH and CDR2 LQKENI. V lost 11 bases and J lost 1, with 17 bases in between. The CDR3 covers 14 residues. The chain's CDR3 is CAPRRGQGNTEAFF. As DNA, the CDR3 is TGTGCCCCAAGGCGGGGTCAAGGGAACACTGAAGCTTTCTTT.

The CDR3 DNA reads TGTGCCAGCAGTGAATCTGGACAGGCTCAGACAGATACGCAGTATTTT. Translating gives CASSESGQAQTDTQYF. V is TRBV25-1 and J is TRBJ2-3, with 7 bases lining up with TRBD1. This CDR3 contains 16 residues. V lost 1 base to trimming and J lost 3 bases; unmatched junction nucleotides: 7. Germline V gene lookup returns CDR1 MGHDK and CDR2 SYGVNS.

V usage is TRBV10-3 and J usage is TRBJ2-7; 7 bases match TRBD1. The CDR3 is 11 amino acids. Germline values: CDR1 ENHRY, CDR2 SYGVKD. V was pared by 11 bases and J by 7 bases, with 8 bases of the junction left unmatched. CDR3 bases: TGTGCCTCTCAACAGGGGTTGGAGCAGTACTTC. This translates into CASQQGLEQYF.

V usage is TRBV15 and J usage is TRBJ2-3; D gene unclear. V was pared by 4 bases and J by 1 base, with 12 bases between. The CDR3 runs 15 residues. Germline-derived CDR1 and CDR2 are LNHNV and YYDKDF (reference sequence). The CDR3 nucleotides read TGTGCCACCAGCAAGCGATCCCAAGGCACAGATACGCAGTATTTT. This encodes CATSKRSQGTDTQYF. Filled out from reference TRBV15 and TRBJ2-3, the complete variable domain reads DAMVIQNPRYQVTQFGKPVTLSCSQTLNHNVMYWYQQKSSQAPKLLFHYYDKDFNNEADTPDNFQSRRPNTSFCFLDIRSPGLGDTAMYLCATSKRSQGTDTQYFGPGTRLTVL.

The rearrangement links TRBV5-4 to TRBJ2-2; the D gene is possibly TRBD1 (6 bases). V lost 2 bases to trimming and J lost 0 bases, with 11 bases between them. The CDR3 is 16 amino acids. The germline gives CDR1 SGHNT, CDR2 YYREEE (reference sequence). CDR3 in DNA: TGTGCCAGCAGCTTATCCAGGGGTTCGAACACCGGGGAGCTGTTTTTT. Its protein is CASSLSRGSNTGELFF.

This chain links TRBV28 with TRBJ2-5, with D tentatively TRBD2 (7 bases). V shed 8 bases and J shed 5 bases, with 24 bases lying between them. The CDR3 extends over 16 amino acids. Germline CDR1 reads MDHEN; CDR2 reads SYDVKM. CDR3 DNA: TGTGCCAGCGAGCAAGTGGTGGGGGGGCCGTGGGAGACCCAGTACTTC. This encodes CASEQVVGGPWETQYF.

The V call is TRBV7-2, the J call TRBJ1-3; 8 bases align to TRBD1. The CDR3 runs 15 residues. Trimming cost V 6 bases and J 0 bases; bases outside gene matches: 4. Germline lookup yields CDR1 SGHTA and CDR2 FQGNSA. The CDR3 nucleotides read TGTGCCAGCAGTCGAACAGGGGGCTCTGGAAACACCATATATTTT. Encoded protein: CASSRTGGSGNTIYF.

This clone was counted a few times. Compared with germline, one end of the junction differs, possibly owing to a read error. The rearrangement joins TRBV10-3 to TRBJ1-1; D remains ambiguous. The CDR3 loop spans 13 amino acids. Germline V gives CDR1 ENHRY, CDR2 SYGVKD. The CDR3 bases are TGTGCCATCAGCGAGTCTCGGGTCACTGAAGCTTTCTTT. It yields the protein CAISESRVTEAFF.

This clone was picked up one time. J is TRBJ1-4 and V is TRBV4-1; D may be TRBD1 (6 bases). The CDR3 sequence is 17 residues long. Deletions cut 0 bases from V and 7 bases from J, with 18 bases between. CDR1 MGHRA and CDR2 YSYEKL come from the germline V gene. CDR3 sequence: CASSQDPAGVDGEKLFF. As DNA, the CDR3 is TGCGCCAGCAGCCAAGATCCGGCAGGGGTCGACGGTGAAAAACTGTTTTTT.

This clone turned up a few times. The chain carries TRBV7-9 and TRBJ1-1, with a possible D match to TRBD1 (6 bases). Trimming removed 4 bases from V and 1 base from J, with 16 bases in between. The CDR3 covers 16 residues. Germline V gene data show CDR1 as SEHNR and CDR2 as FQNEAQ (reference sequence). The CDR3 sequence: CASSSPGAGGNTEAFF. The CDR3, as DNA: TGTGCCAGCAGCTCCCCAGGGGCAGGAGGGAACACTGAAGCTTTCTTT.

The rearrangement links TRBV25-1 to TRBJ1-2; 9 positions match TRBD1. Germline lookup yields CDR1 MGHDK and CDR2 SYGVNS. This CDR3 region has 14 residues. The J segment lost 4 bases and the V segment lost 6 bases, leaving 6 bases of the junction unmatched. The CDR3: CASSRSGQGYGYTF. The CDR3 DNA is TGTGCCAGCAGCCGCTCGGGACAGGGCTATGGCTACACCTTC.

The chain carries TRBV3-1 (or the pseudogene TRBV3-2) and TRBJ1-2; D perhaps matches TRBD1 (5 bases). Between the trimmed V and J ends, which lost 1 base and 6 bases, there was a span of 9 bases. Germline V gene sequence: CDR1 LGHDT, CDR2 YNNKEL (reference sequence). The CDR3 length is 13 residues. The CDR3 protein is CASSQVGGNGYTF. Here the CDR3 DNA reads TGTGCCAGCAGCCAAGTTGGGGGGAATGGCTACACCTTC.